The 15 T cell receptor beta chains below all came from one sample that was sequenced in a study of blood T cell repertoires in COVID-19. TCRdb's copy holds only in-frame clones and misses some; the assay was immunoSEQ multiplex PCR. The sample records hundreds of thousands of clones, more than 70% being singletons. The sequenced sample was PBMCs or T cells enriched from blood (not recorded which). These TCRs come from a man aged 35-49 years in a cohort exposed to, infected with or recovered from COVID-19 (not recorded which).

The chain links TRBV11-3 to TRBJ2-1; 9 positions match TRBD2. V gave up 1 base and J gave up 4 bases; unmatched junction bases: 8. Per the germline V gene, CDR1 is SGHNT and CDR2 is YENEEA. The CDR3 consists of 17 residues. CDR3 region: CASSLGVLAGPYNEQFF. The CDR3 DNA reads as TGTGCCAGCAGCTTAGGGGTTCTAGCGGGACCGTACAATGAGCAGTTCTTC. Full variable domain (missing parts from reference TRBV11-3 and TRBJ2-1): EAGVVQSPRYKIIEKKQPVAFWCNPISGHNTLYWYLQNLGQGPELLIRYENEEAVDDSQLPKDRFSAERLKGVDSTLKIQPAELGDSAVYLCASSLGVLAGPYNEQFFGPGTRLTVL.

The rearrangement joins TRBV2 to TRBJ1-1; perhaps TRBD1 as D (5 bases). Per germline, CDR1 SNHLY and CDR2 FYNNEI. CDR3 length: 12 amino acids. Trimming took 10 bases from V and 8 from J, leaving 17 bases between them. The DNA of the CDR3 is TGTGCCATCGGGGTCGGGACTTGGGAAGCTTTCTTT. Protein: CAIGVGTWEAFF. Complete variable domain (other parts from reference TRBV2 and TRBJ1-1): EPEVTQTPSHQVTQMGQEVILRCVPISNHLYFYWYRQILGQKVEFLVSFYNNEISEKSEIFDDQFSVERPDGSNFTLKIRSTKLEDSAMYFCAIGVGTWEAFFGQGTRLTVV.

The V and J genes are TRBV28 and TRBJ2-1; 7 positions agree with TRBD2. CDR3 size: 14 residues. V gave up 7 bases and J gave up 9 bases; unmatched junction bases: 12. CDR1 and CDR2 from the germline V gene are MDHEN and SYDVKM. In nucleotides, the CDR3 is TGTGCCAGCATAAAGGGAGGGCTAACGGGTGAGCAGTTCTTC. This codes for CASIKGGLTGEQFF.

The chain uses TRBV19 and TRBJ1-2, with 9 bases fitting TRBD1. Germline-derived CDR1 and CDR2 are LNHDA and SQIVND (reference sequence). The CDR3 has 13 amino acids. Germline trimming cut 11 bases from V and 4 bases from J; bases unmatched to any gene: 8. The CDR3 region has the DNA TGTGCCGGAAAGGGACAGGGCGCCTATGGCTACACCTTC. Translating gives CAGKGQGAYGYTF. Drawing the rest from reference TRBV19 and TRBJ1-2, the complete variable domain is DGGITQSPKYLFRKEGQNVTLSCEQNLNHDAMYWYRQDPGQGLRLIYYSQIVNDFQKGDIAEGYSVSREKKESFPLTVTSAQKNPTAFYLCAGKGQGAYGYTFGSGTRLTVV.

The genes are TRBV18 and TRBJ2-7, with TRBD2 matching 11 bases. The germline V gene has CDR1 KGHSH and CDR2 LQKENI. Trimming at V came to 3 bases and at J to 5 bases, leaving 9 bases not matched to a gene. CDR3 size: 16 residues. The CDR3 is CASSPELAGVGHEQYF. The CDR3 nucleotides are TGTGCCAGCTCACCTGAACTAGCGGGAGTTGGCCACGAGCAGTACTTC. The full variable domain, its missing parts supplied by reference TRBV18 and TRBJ2-7, is NAGVMQNPRHLVRRRGQEARLRCSPMKGHSHVYWYRQLPEEGLKFMVYLQKENIIDESGMPKERFSAEFPKEGPSILRIQQVVRGDSAAYFCASSPELAGVGHEQYFGPGTRLTVT.

The rearrangement uses TRBV2 and TRBJ2-7; TRBD2 agrees at 7 bases. The CDR3 consists of 15 residues. Germline CDR1 is SNHLY and CDR2 is FYNNEI. The V gene end was trimmed by 1 base and the J gene end by 2 bases; junction bases not matched to a gene: 5. CDR3 coding DNA: TGTGCCAGCAGTGAAGGGGTGGGAGGGGCCTACGAGCAGTACTTC. Protein: CASSEGVGGAYEQYF.

This rearrangement joins TRBV6-2 or TRBV6-3 to TRBJ2-7, with TRBD2 as a possible D gene (5 bases). This CDR3 spans 14 amino acids. The V end lost 5 bases, the J end lost 5 bases, and 16 bases lay between the germline ends. Germline CDR1 is MNHEY and CDR2 is SVGEGT. The DNA of the CDR3 is TGTGCCAGCAGTCTACCTCGTCCGGGGAACGAGCAGTACTTC. Translating gives CASSLPRPGNEQYF.

This clone was detected only once. V and J are TRBV19 and TRBJ1-3; D is perhaps TRBD1 (5 bases). Looked up from germline, CDR1 is LNHDA and CDR2 is SQIVND (reference sequence). This CDR3 region has 16 residues. Trimming took off 3 bases at V and 2 bases at J, with 14 bases between the two ends. CDR3 protein: CASSISDRLPGNTIYF. In nucleotides, the CDR3 is TGTGCCAGTAGTATCTCCGACAGACTCCCTGGAAACACCATATATTTT.

The rearrangement joins TRBV19 to TRBJ2-1, with 10 bases identical to TRBD2. V lost 5 bases and J lost 2; bases outside the gene matches: 3. The length of the CDR3 is 15 residues. Germline V gene sequence: CDR1 LNHDA, CDR2 SQIVND (reference sequence). This CDR3 reads CASSLLAGTYNEQFF. The CDR3 region has the DNA TGTGCCAGTAGTTTACTAGCGGGAACCTACAATGAGCAGTTCTTC.

The table lists this clone with a count of one. The chain links TRBV10-3 to TRBJ1-6; no firm D call. Germline V gene data show CDR1 as ENHRY and CDR2 as SYGVKD. The CDR3 spans 13 residues. Trimming removed 6 bases at V and 9 bases at J, with 12 bases between. For the CDR3, the DNA is TGTGCCATCAGCGAGGGAACTACTTCACCCCTCCACTTT. Amino acid sequence: CAISEGTTSPLHF.

The chain employs TRBV19 and TRBJ1-1; 8 nucleotides agree with TRBD1. Germline lookup yields CDR1 LNHDA and CDR2 SQIVND (reference sequence). CDR3 length: 14 residues. Trimming removed 3 bases from V and 10 bases from J; junction bases left unmatched: 10. CDR3 amino acids: CASSIGQGVFGAFF. The CDR3 DNA sequence: TGTGCCAGTAGTATCGGACAGGGAGTTTTTGGAGCTTTCTTT. Using reference TRBV19 and TRBJ1-1 for the parts outside the CDR3, the full variable domain is DGGITQSPKYLFRKEGQNVTLSCEQNLNHDAMYWYRQDPGQGLRLIYYSQIVNDFQKGDIAEGYSVSREKKESFPLTVTSAQKNPTAFYLCASSIGQGVFGAFFGQGTRLTVV.

V is TRBV5-1 and J is TRBJ2-7, with 9 bases identical to TRBD2. The CDR3 totals 15 residues. The ends lost 0 bases at V and 3 bases at J; junction bases unmatched: 4. Germline V lookup: CDR1 SGHRS, CDR2 YFSETQ. CDR3 residues: CASSLVGTSRYEQYF. CDR3 nucleotide sequence: TGCGCCAGCAGCTTGGTCGGGACTAGCCGCTACGAGCAGTACTTC. Based on the CDR3 plus reference TRBV5-1 and TRBJ2-7, the full variable domain is KAGVTQTPRYLIKTRGQQVTLSCSPISGHRSVSWYQQTPGQGLQFLFEYFSETQRNKGNFPGRFSGRQFSNSRSEMNVSTLELGDSALYLCASSLVGTSRYEQYFGPGTRLTVT.

This clone was counted only a few times. The gene calls are TRBV28 and TRBJ2-5; D is unresolved. Trimming shortened V by 11 bases and J by 4 bases, and 14 bases separated the two germline ends. CDR1 and CDR2 from the germline V gene are MDHEN and SYDVKM. The CDR3 sequence is 12 residues long. DNA for the CDR3: TGTGCCGCGGCTGTAGGTTTAGAGACCCAGTACTTC. Encoded protein: CAAAVGLETQYF.

A single count supports this clone. The chain employs TRBV10-2 and TRBJ2-5; 9 bases match TRBD1. Germline-derived CDR1 and CDR2 are WSHSY and SAAADI. The CDR3 consists of 15 residues. Losses at the gene ends were 3 bases for V and 2 bases for J; bases not matched to a gene: 4. The CDR3 here is CASSDGQGRQETQYF. In DNA, the CDR3 is TGCGCCAGCAGTGACGGACAGGGGCGTCAAGAGACCCAGTACTTC.

The rearrangement links TRBV18 to TRBJ1-1; D is ambiguous. V gave up 2 bases and J gave up 5 bases, with 12 bases separating them. Germline V lookup: CDR1 KGHSH, CDR2 LQKENI. This CDR3 spans 14 amino acids. CDR3 region: CASSPKAVGTEAFF. The CDR3 DNA reads as TGTGCCAGCTCACCAAAAGCGGTGGGGACTGAAGCTTTCTTT. Filled out from reference TRBV18 and TRBJ1-1, the complete variable domain reads NAGVMQNPRHLVRRRGQEARLRCSPMKGHSHVYWYRQLPEEGLKFMVYLQKENIIDESGMPKERFSAEFPKEGPSILRIQQVVRGDSAAYFCASSPKAVGTEAFFGQGTRLTVV.